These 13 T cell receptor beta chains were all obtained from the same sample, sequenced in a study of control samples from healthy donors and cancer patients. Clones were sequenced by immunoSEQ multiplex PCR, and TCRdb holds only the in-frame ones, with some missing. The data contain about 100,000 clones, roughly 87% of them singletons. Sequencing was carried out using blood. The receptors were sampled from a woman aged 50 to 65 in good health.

The CDR3 spells CASSLVALPYNEQFF. The DNA for the CDR3 is TGTGCCAGCAGCTTAGTAGCCCTACCCTACAATGAGCAGTTCTTC. This chain links TRBV11-1 with TRBJ2-1; the D is unclear. There are 15 residues in the CDR3. Trimming removed 1 base from V and 2 bases from J, with 9 bases in between. Per the germline V gene, CDR1 is SGHAT and CDR2 is FQDESV (reference sequence).

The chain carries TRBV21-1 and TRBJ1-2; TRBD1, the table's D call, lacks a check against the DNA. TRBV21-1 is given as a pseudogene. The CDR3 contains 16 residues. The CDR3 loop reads CASRGTGWLANYGYTF. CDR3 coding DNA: TGTGCCAGCAGGGGGACAGGGTGGTTGGCTAACTATGGCTACACCTTC.

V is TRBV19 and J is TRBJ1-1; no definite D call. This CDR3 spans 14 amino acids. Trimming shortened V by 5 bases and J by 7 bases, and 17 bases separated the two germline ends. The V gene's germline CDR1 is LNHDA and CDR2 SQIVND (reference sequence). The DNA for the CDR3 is TGTGCCAGTAGTCCTGGGCAGAGGACCTTTGAAGCTTTCTTT. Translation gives CASSPGQRTFEAFF.

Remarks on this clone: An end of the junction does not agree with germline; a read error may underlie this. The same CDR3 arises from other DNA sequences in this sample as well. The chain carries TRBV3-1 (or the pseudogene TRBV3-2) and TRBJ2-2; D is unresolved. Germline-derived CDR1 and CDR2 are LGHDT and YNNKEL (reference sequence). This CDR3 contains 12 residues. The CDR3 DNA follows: TGTGCCACCAGCCCGCTTATGGGGGAGCTGTTTTTT. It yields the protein CATSPLMGELFF.

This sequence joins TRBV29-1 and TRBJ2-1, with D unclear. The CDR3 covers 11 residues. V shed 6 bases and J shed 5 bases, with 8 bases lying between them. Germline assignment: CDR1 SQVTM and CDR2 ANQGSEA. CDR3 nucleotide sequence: TGCAGCGTCGGACGGAACAATGAGCAGTTCTTC. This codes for CSVGRNNEQFF.

The CDR3 is CASSLAGLTDTQYF. CDR3 coding DNA: TGTGCCAGCAGCTTAGCGGGACTGACAGATACGCAGTATTTT. This chain connects TRBV7-2 to TRBJ2-3; a weak D match, TRBD2 (6 bases). The CDR3 spans 14 residues. In germline, CDR1 is SGHTA, CDR2 FQGNSA. Trimming left V 0 bases short and J 3 bases short, with 7 bases between.

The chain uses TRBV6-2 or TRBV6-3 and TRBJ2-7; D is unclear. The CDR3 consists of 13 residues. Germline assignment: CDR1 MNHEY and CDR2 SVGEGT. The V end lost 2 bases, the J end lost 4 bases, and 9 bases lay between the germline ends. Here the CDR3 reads CASSYIPQYEQYV. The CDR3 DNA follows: TGTGCCAGCAGTTACATTCCCCAATACGAGCAGTACGTC.

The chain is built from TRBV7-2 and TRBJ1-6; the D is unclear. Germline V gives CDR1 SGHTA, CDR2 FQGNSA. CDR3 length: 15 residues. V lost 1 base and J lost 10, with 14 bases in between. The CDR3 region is CASSLDGFIGSPLHF. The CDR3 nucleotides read TGTGCCAGCAGCTTAGACGGGTTCATCGGGTCACCCCTCCACTTT.

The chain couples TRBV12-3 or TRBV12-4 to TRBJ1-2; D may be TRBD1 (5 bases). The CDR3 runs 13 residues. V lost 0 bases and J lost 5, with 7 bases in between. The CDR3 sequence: CASSLAPGYGYTF. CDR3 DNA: TGTGCCAGCAGTTTAGCCCCAGGGTATGGCTACACCTTC.

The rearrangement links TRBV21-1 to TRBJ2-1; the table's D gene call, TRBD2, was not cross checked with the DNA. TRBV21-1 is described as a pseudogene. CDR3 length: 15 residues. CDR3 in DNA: TGTGCCAGCAGCAAAGCGCTTTTGGGAGCACATGAGCAGTTCTTC. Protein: CASSKALLGAHEQFF.

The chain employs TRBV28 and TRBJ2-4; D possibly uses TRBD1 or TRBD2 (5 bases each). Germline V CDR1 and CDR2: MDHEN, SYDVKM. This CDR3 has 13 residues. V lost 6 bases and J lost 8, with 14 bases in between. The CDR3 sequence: CASSLTLGDIQYF. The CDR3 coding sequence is TGTGCCAGCAGCCTGACATTGGGGGACATTCAGTACTTC.

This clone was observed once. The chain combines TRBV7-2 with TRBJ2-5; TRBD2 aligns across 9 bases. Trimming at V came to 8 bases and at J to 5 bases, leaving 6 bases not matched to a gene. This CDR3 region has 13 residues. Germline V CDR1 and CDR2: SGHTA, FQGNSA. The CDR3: CASERGAGETQYF. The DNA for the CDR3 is TGTGCCAGCGAGCGGGGGGCCGGTGAGACCCAGTACTTC.

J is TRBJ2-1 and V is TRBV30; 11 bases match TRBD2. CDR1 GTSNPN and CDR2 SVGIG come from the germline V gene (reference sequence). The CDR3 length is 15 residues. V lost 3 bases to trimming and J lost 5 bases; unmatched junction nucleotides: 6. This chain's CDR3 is CAWRNLGLADNEQFF. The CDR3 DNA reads TGTGCCTGGAGGAACTTGGGACTAGCGGACAATGAGCAGTTCTTC.